What follows is one T cell receptor (beta chain) and its context. The antigen this receptor binds is unknown. The sample holds no much larger clone one base away, and base qualities are not on file. Healthy controls were roughly 20 blood donors whose buffy coats were used, with a median age of about 56 years (range roughly 21-80) and 55% female. Flow cytometry confirmed the purity of CD4+ and CD8+ cells that had been isolated by positive magnetic bead selection on an AutoMACS. Ficoll-Paque PLUS density gradient separation was used to isolate peripheral blood mononuclear cells. DNA was extracted from CD4-enriched, CD8-enriched or PBMC samples with Nucleospin Tissue or Tissue XS kits and quantified with a Qubit 2.0 fluorometer. The immunoSEQ assay was applied to genomic DNA for TCRB CDR3 sequencing. From the authors' description of their analysis: Only productive TCRB rearrangements were included in the analyses. Defining a clone by its unique TCRB CDR3 sequence, the study calculated clonality as a productive clonality index derived from Shannon entropy. Repertoire overlap between two samples was calculated from the template counts of each clone relative to total templates per sample. A correlation with a Spearman r of roughly 0.66 was found between V-gene usage by flow cytometry and V-gene usage by TCRB sequencing. The table was pulled from immuneACCESS by TCRdb, which kept in-frame rearrangements only. Such tables lose some clones; where checked, under half of the loss comes from unresolved V genes, and the rest has no known cause. The V and J calls and clone size were taken over from that table, and D and trimming were inferred from the DNA. In this sample the table shows 35,000 to 45,000 clones, approximately 84% of which occur a single time. The ten largest clones capture approximately 3.2% of the sample.

The sample is drawn from a study of somatic mutations in cytotoxic T cells in rheumatoid arthritis listed by TCRdb under 2017. With regard to the full study: Some T-cell populations stained with V beta antibodies were sorted by flow on a FACSAria II or Sony SH800 to nearly 100% purity, with sorted V beta1+ cells additionally subjected to TCRB sequencing. Whether expanded CD8+ T-cell clones in untreated, newly diagnosed rheumatoid arthritis carry somatic mutations was the study question, and clonality was characterized with TCRB deep sequencing. TCRB deep sequencing covered 65 to 80 patients with rheumatoid arthritis along with 15 to 20 healthy controls. Patient and control groups had essentially identical median ages.

The full study reports these points: An increase of CD8+ clonality with age was seen in patients (Spearman r ~ 0.49) but not in healthy controls. The slight TRBV07 underrepresentation in patients was not adjusted for multiple comparisons. CD8+ T-cell clonality in rheumatoid arthritis patients was not significantly different from that in age-matched healthy controls. Viral specificity could not be ruled out by absence from virus-specific databases, and the antigen targets of the expanded CD8+ clones remained unknown. The largest CD8+ clone made up more than 20% of CD8+ cells in about an eighth of the 65 patients, and blood and synovial fluid shared several identical CD8+ TCRB sequences.

At the junction V is shortened by 6 bases and J by 3 bases, with 12 bases in between. The CDR3 sequence holds 13 residues, the cysteine and phenylalanine included. Of all the DNA, just the CDR3 is kept, 39 bases in frame from base 1. Looking up the germline V gene yields CDR1 MDHEN and CDR2 SYDVKM. Input material: CD8+ T cells sorted from blood. The chain was built from TRBV28 and TRBJ2-7; D gene: possibly TRBD1, on 6 matching bases. This TCR came from a man aged 40-49 years in good health. Here the CDR3 is given as CASRTQGIYEQYF. The nucleotides are TGTGCCAGCAGAACCCAGGGGATCTACGAGCAGTACTTC.